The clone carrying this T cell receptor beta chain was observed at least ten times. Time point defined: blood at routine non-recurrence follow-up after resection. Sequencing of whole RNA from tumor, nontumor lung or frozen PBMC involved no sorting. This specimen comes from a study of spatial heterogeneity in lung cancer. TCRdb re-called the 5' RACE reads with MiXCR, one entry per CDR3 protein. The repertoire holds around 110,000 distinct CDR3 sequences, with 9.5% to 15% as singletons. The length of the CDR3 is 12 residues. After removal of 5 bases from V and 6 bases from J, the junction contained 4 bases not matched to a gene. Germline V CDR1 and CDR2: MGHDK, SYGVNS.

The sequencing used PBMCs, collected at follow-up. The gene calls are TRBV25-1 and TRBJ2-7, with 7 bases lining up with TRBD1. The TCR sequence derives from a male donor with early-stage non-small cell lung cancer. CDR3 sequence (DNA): TGTGCCAGCAGTCCACAGGGGCGCGAGCAGTACTTC. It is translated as CASSPQGREQYF.